The 9 T cell receptor beta chains in this list originate from one sample, sequenced in a study of hypomethylating agent response in myelodysplastic syndrome. TCRdb's table, derived via immunoSEQ multiplex PCR, lists solely in-frame clones and lacks some. The sample lists 5,500 to 7,500 clones, around 80% occurring once. The sequences come from bone marrow, collected before or after starting hypomethylating agent treatment for myelodysplastic syndrome (not recorded which). The receptors derive from a human donor with myelodysplastic syndrome.

CDR3 nucleotide sequence: TGTGCCAGCAGTTCAGGGCCAGAGACCCAGTACTTC. Translating it yields CASSSGPETQYF. The J gene is TRBJ2-5, the V gene TRBV28; D might be TRBD1 (5 bases). Germline V gene sequence: CDR1 MDHEN, CDR2 SYDVKM. Trimming cost V 4 bases and J 4 bases, with 7 bases left between them. The CDR3 runs 12 residues. Supplemented by reference TRBV28 and TRBJ2-5, the full variable domain reads DVKVTQSSRYLVKRTGEKVFLECVQDMDHENMFWYRQDPGLGLRLIYFSYDVKMKEKGDIPEGYSVSREKKERFSLILESASTNQTSMYLCASSSGPETQYFGPGTRLLVL.

This clone was observed a single time. The chain is built from TRBV5-5 and TRBJ2-7; tentatively, D is TRBD2 (5 bases). CDR1 and CDR2 from the germline V gene are SGHKS and YYEKEE (reference sequence). This CDR3 comprises 16 residues. V dropped 0 bases and J dropped 4 bases, with 17 bases sitting between them. The DNA of the CDR3 is TGTGCCAGCAGCTTGGCCCCGGACTCTGACCCATACGAGCAGTACTTC. This gives the protein CASSLAPDSDPYEQYF.

The V and J genes are TRBV11-2 and TRBJ2-5, with D unresolved. The CDR3 is 12 residues long. CDR1 and CDR2 from the germline V gene are SGHAT and FQNNGV. V dropped 3 bases and J dropped 1 base, with 3 bases sitting between them. The CDR3 sequence: CASSFTQETQYF. The CDR3 DNA sequence: TGTGCCAGCAGCTTTACCCAAGAGACCCAGTACTTC.

The CDR3, as DNA: TGTGCCAGCAGCTTTAGAGGGGGCGGGAGCTCAGATACGCAGTATTTT. Residues: CASSFRGGGSSDTQYF. The rearrangement uses TRBV7-8 and TRBJ2-3; D might be TRBD1 or TRBD2, each matching 7 bases. Germline values: CDR1 SGHVS, CDR2 FQNEAQ. The V end was cut by 3 bases, the J end by 4 bases, with 17 bases between. CDR3 length equals 16 residues.

This clone was found once. One end of the junction varies from germline; a read error may be responsible. The chain couples TRBV7-9 to TRBJ2-3; a weak D match, TRBD2 (5 bases). From germline, CDR1 is SEHNR and CDR2 FQNEAQ (reference sequence). The CDR3 length is 17 residues. CDR3 nucleotides: TGTGCCAGCAGTTTAGAGGTTGGCTTTAAGGGAGCGGATACGCAGTATTTT. Protein sequence: CASSLEVGFKGADTQYF.

This rearrangement joins TRBV10-2 to TRBJ2-5; D gene ambiguous. V was clipped by 4 bases and J by 3 bases, with 3 bases between them. From germline, CDR1 is WSHSY and CDR2 SAAADI. This CDR3 has 11 residues. The CDR3 nucleotides are TGCGCCAGCAGTGGGAAAGAGACCCAGTACTTC. Translating it yields CASSGKETQYF.

Concerning this clone itself: Likely a read error: the CDR3 ends without its conserved phenylalanine or tryptophan. The rearrangement links TRBV10-2 to TRBJ1-1; D is unclear. The CDR3 runs to 11 residues. V was pared by 5 bases and J by 7 bases, with 8 bases between. Germline CDR1 and CDR2: WSHSY and SAAADI. The CDR3 loop reads CASSWKGEAFL. The DNA for the CDR3 is TGCGCCAGCAGTTGGAAGGGTGAAGCTTTCCTT.

The chain employs TRBV30 and TRBJ1-1; D gene uncertain. The V end lost 3 bases, the J end lost 5 bases, and 13 bases lay between the germline ends. The CDR3 spans 13 residues. Germline V gives CDR1 GTSNPN, CDR2 SVGIG (reference sequence). The CDR3 is CAWSADRRTEAFF. CDR3 DNA: TGTGCCTGGAGCGCTGATCGGAGGACTGAAGCTTTCTTT.

The CDR3 DNA reads TGCGCCAGCAGTGAGTCCCTCCCCCAAGCGGGGGGCTCTTTGGATGAGCAGTTCTTC. Its protein product is CASSESLPQAGGSLDEQFF. V is TRBV10-1 and J is TRBJ2-1; 9 bases map to TRBD2. The ends lost 0 bases at V and 8 bases at J; junction bases unmatched: 17. Germline loops: CDR1 WNHNN, CDR2 SYGVQD (reference sequence). The CDR3 runs to 19 residues.